The 5 T cell receptor beta chains given below trace back to one sample, sequenced in a study of blood T cells in healthy people across ages. Next came a second PCR, run for about 6 to 12 cycles, which used a sample-barcoded 5' primer along with a J-beta primer mix. TCRdb called the 5' RACE reads again in MiXCR, with one record for every CDR3 protein. The sample has about 640,000 distinct CDR3 sequences; 45% to 65% are singletons. Sample: blood. Every receptor here comes from a man in his 60s in good health.

The rearrangement uses TRBV5-1 and TRBJ2-7, with 13 bases identical to TRBD2. V shed 4 bases, J shed 6 bases, and the junction held 7 bases outside the gene matches. The CDR3 spans 15 residues. Germline CDR1 is SGHRS and CDR2 is YFSETQ. The CDR3 loop is CASSPTSGGVGEQYF. The CDR3 DNA is TGCGCCAGCAGCCCTACTAGCGGGGGGGTTGGCGAGCAGTACTTC.

The chain carries TRBV6-6 and TRBJ2-7; D unresolved. This CDR3 comprises 15 residues. Germline values: CDR1 MNHNY, CDR2 SVGAGI (reference sequence). Deletions cut 3 bases from V and 3 bases from J, with 15 bases between. The CDR3 DNA reads TGTGCCAGCAGTTATGGCCCAGTAAAACTCTACGAGCAGTACTTC. Its protein product is CASSYGPVKLYEQYF.

The table lists this clonotype with a count of one. This chain connects TRBV28 to TRBJ1-6; TRBD1 agrees at 10 bases. Germline CDR1 MDHEN, CDR2 SYDVKM. V gave up 4 bases and J gave up 8 bases; unmatched junction bases: 5. The CDR3 totals 15 residues. The DNA of the CDR3 is TGTGCCAGCAGTTCCCCGGGACAGGGGTATTCACCCCTCCACTTT. Residues: CASSSPGQGYSPLHF.

In this sample, this clonotype turned up a few times. The rearrangement joins TRBV20-1 to TRBJ2-5; TRBD2 might be the D (6 bases). This CDR3 comprises 12 residues. V shed 5 bases and J shed 7 bases, with 14 bases lying between them. Per germline, CDR1 DFQATT and CDR2 SNEGSKA (reference sequence). The CDR3: CSAGRGRGTQYF. For the CDR3, the DNA is TGCAGTGCTGGTCGCGGGCGGGGGACCCAGTACTTC.

The CDR3 DNA is TGTGCCAGCAGTTTCCTGCAGACCTCGGGACAGGGGATGGGCTATGGCTACACCTTC. Protein: CASSFLQTSGQGMGYGYTF. The chain has TRBV28 and TRBJ1-2; 10 positions match TRBD1. The CDR3 contains 19 residues. V gave up 3 bases and J gave up 4 bases; unmatched junction bases: 17. Germline CDR1 reads MDHEN; CDR2 reads SYDVKM.